The rows below give T cell receptor beta chains drawn from one sample of a study of radiation and T cells in renal cell carcinoma. Method: immunoSEQ multiplex PCR; TCRdb's copy keeps in-frame clones and lacks some. The sample has more than 20,000 clones; about 84% are singletons. The specimen was blood, collected from a patient whose treatment included radiotherapy and nephrectomy. The receptors come from a man in his sixties with renal cell carcinoma. CDR3s include the opening cysteine and the closing phenylalanine or tryptophan.

>TRBV9|TRBJ1-6|15
CASSKLGQDNSPLHF
>TRBV27|TRBJ1-1|14
CASSSYRDSPEAFF
>TRBV4-1|TRBJ2-1|16
CASSLSPSSGSNEQFF
>TRBV19|TRBJ2-5|13
CASSIVGQETQYF
>TRBV9|TRBJ2-7|15
CASSVREDPFHEQYF
>TRBV18|TRBJ1-1|13
CASSQTGNTEAFF
>TRBV10-3|TRBJ2-1|15
CAISEQQWGGNEQFF
>TRBV6-5|TRBJ2-7|14
CASRRTGGFGEQYF
>TRBV10-3|TRBJ2-7|12
CAISDAPYEQYF
>TRBV18|TRBJ2-7|19
CASSPTGTGVTSGNYEQYF
>TRBV7-2|TRBJ1-4|15
CASSQDRATNEKLFF
>TRBV5-8|TRBJ1-5|14
CASSLQGAAPPQHF
>TRBV7-6|TRBJ2-7|12
CASSFGQDEQYF
>TRBV6-1|TRBJ2-3|14
CASRDRGPSDTQYF
>TRBV5-6|TRBJ2-5|12
CASSLPGETQYF
>TRBV2|TRBJ1-6|15
CASSGQGYGNSPLHF
>TRBV11-2|TRBJ2-2|16
CASSPGTATNTGELFF
>TRBV4-2|TRBJ1-5|15
CASRPQDRGGEPQHF
>TRBV19|TRBJ2-5|14
CASPSGGLQETQYF
>TRBV6-1|TRBJ1-4|16
CASSEGRGWKEEKLFF
>TRBV6-1|TRBJ2-1|12
CASSGGGHKQFF
>TRBV19|TRBJ1-2|18
CASSILSRAPERVYGYTF
>TRBV5-1|TRBJ2-5|13
CASSLFQRETQYF
>TRBV14|TRBJ1-5|15
CASSQDGSPNQPQHF
>TRBV7-8|TRBJ2-5|17
CASSLALWDRSQETQYF
>TRBV13|TRBJ2-1|16
CASTETTSGRYNEQFF
>TRBV5-6|TRBJ2-3|16
CASSLMTSGGTDTQYF
>TRBV19|TRBJ2-5|13
CASSQTWRGTQYF
>TRBV5-4|TRBJ2-1|11
CASSLGREKFF
>TRBV9|TRBJ2-1|15
CASSVGLGSYNEQFF
>TRBV5-1|TRBJ2-6|16
CASSLMVLPGANVLTF
>TRBV7-6|TRBJ1-5|13
CASSLAGDQPQHF
>TRBV5-1|TRBJ2-1|16
CASSWGLAGSYNEQFF
>TRBV5-6|TRBJ1-2|15
CASTSINRGPHGYTF
>TRBV15|TRBJ2-3|13
CATSTRSTDTQYF
>TRBV5-1|TRBJ1-4|15
CASSAEAQLNEKLFF
>TRBV30|TRBJ1-5|14
CAWSGVNYNQPQHF
>TRBV18|TRBJ2-3|18
CASSTQITTSGNTDTQYF
>TRBV19|TRBJ1-5|15
CASSIGGGRNQPQHF
>TRBV18|TRBJ1-1|15
CASSPNRDMNTEAFF
>TRBV28|TRBJ2-7|12
CASSDGTYEQYF
>TRBV4-1|TRBJ1-2|13
CASSQESRYGYTF